This is a list of T cell receptor beta chains from one sample in a study of control samples from healthy donors and cancer patients. The data were produced by immunoSEQ multiplex PCR, yet TCRdb's version contains in-frame clones alone and is incomplete. Of about 130,000 clones in the sample, roughly 87% were seen once. Material: blood. The receptor source for this set is a man younger than 35 in good health. The CDR3 runs from the conserved cysteine through the conserved F or W. Fields, in order: D gene, clone size, J gene, V gene, CDR3 DNA, CDR3 protein. D genes are given only for firm matches. Size tells how often a clone was seen (once, few, many) or the class of an expanded clone, and some rows leave it out.

D: -; size: -; J: TRBJ1-1; V: TRBV6-5; DNA: TGTGCCAGCAGTTTACCGGGACAACCTAGAGCTTTCTTT; CDR3: CASSLPGQPRAFF
D: TRBD1; size: once; J: TRBJ2-5; V: TRBV5-1; DNA: TGCGCCAGCAGCTTGGAAGGCCAGGGGGCGAGAGAGACCCAGTACTTC; CDR3: CASSLEGQGARETQYF
D: TRBD1; size: -; J: TRBJ2-7; V: TRBV5-6; DNA: TGTGCCAGCAGCTTGCCTACAGGGGCCCACGAGCAGTACTTC; CDR3: CASSLPTGAHEQYF
D: -; size: -; J: TRBJ2-1; V: TRBV5-4; DNA: TGTGCCAGCAGCTTGGTGGAGAATGAGCAGTTCTTC; CDR3: CASSLVENEQFF
D: TRBD2; size: -; J: TRBJ2-1; V: TRBV6-2/TRBV6-3; DNA: TGTGCCAGCAGTCTCGGGACTAGCTCGCATGAGCAGTTCTTC; CDR3: CASSLGTSSHEQFF
D: -; size: -; J: TRBJ2-2; V: TRBV2; DNA: TGTGCCAGCAGGGTACTAGGGACTGGAGACACCGGGGAGCTGTTTTTT; CDR3: CASRVLGTGDTGELFF
D: TRBD1; size: -; J: TRBJ1-1; V: TRBV19; DNA: TGTGCCAGTAGTGCTTGGACAGGCCCTTCAGGGGCTTTCTTT; CDR3: CASSAWTGPSGAFF
D: -; size: once; J: TRBJ1-2; V: TRBV20-1; DNA: TGCAGTGCTAATGGGGCGGGAGGCTACACCTTC; CDR3: CSANGAGGYTF
D: -; size: many; J: TRBJ2-7; V: TRBV6-6; DNA: TGTGCCAGCCGGCGGGACAGCTACGAGCAGTACTTC; CDR3: CASRRDSYEQYF
D: TRBD1; size: -; J: TRBJ2-1; V: TRBV5-1; DNA: TGCGCCAGCTCCGGGACAGGGCTATCCTACAATGAGCAGTTCTTC; CDR3: CASSGTGLSYNEQFF
D: TRBD2; size: -; J: TRBJ2-1; V: TRBV11-2; DNA: TGTGCCAGCAGCTGGATTTTAGCGGGAGGTGGAAATGAGCAGTTCTTC; CDR3: CASSWILAGGGNEQFF
D: -; size: -; J: TRBJ1-1; V: TRBV6-5; DNA: TGTGCCAGCAGCCCCGCTATCACCCGGGGCACTGAAGCTTTCTTT; CDR3: CASSPAITRGTEAFF
D: -; size: -; J: TRBJ2-5; V: TRBV14; DNA: TGTGCCAGCAGCCATCCCCCGGGAAACCAAGAGACCCAGTACTTC; CDR3: CASSHPPGNQETQYF
D: TRBD1; size: -; J: TRBJ2-7; V: TRBV6-5; DNA: TGTGCCAGCACCTGGACAGGGGAAAACTACGAGCAGTACTTC; CDR3: CASTWTGENYEQYF
D: -; size: few; J: TRBJ1-5; V: TRBV19; DNA: TGTGCCAGTAACTACCCGAATGGGAATCAGCCCCAGCATTTT; CDR3: CASNYPNGNQPQHF
D: -; size: -; J: TRBJ2-7; V: TRBV6-2/TRBV6-3; DNA: TGTGCCAGCAGTTACTCGGCAGGGCCAAGCTACGAGCAGTACTTC; CDR3: CASSYSAGPSYEQYF
D: TRBD1; size: few; J: TRBJ1-1; V: TRBV6-5; DNA: TGTGCCAGCAGACACAGGGGGAGCACTGAAGCTTTCTTT; CDR3: CASRHRGSTEAFF
D: TRBD1; size: -; J: TRBJ1-5; V: TRBV6-4; DNA: TGTGCCACCTCGCCAGGGGGGGGTCAGCCCCAGCATTTT; CDR3: CATSPGGGQPQHF
D: -; size: few; J: TRBJ2-2; V: TRBV3-1/TRBV3-2; DNA: TGTGCCAGCAGCCTACAGGGTTTTAGGGACACCGGGGAGCTGTTTTTT; CDR3: CASSLQGFRDTGELFF
D: TRBD1; size: -; J: TRBJ1-6; V: TRBV19; DNA: TGTGCCAGTAGTCAAAGACAGGGGTTGCTTTCACCCCTCCACTTT; CDR3: CASSQRQGLLSPLHF
D: TRBD2; size: -; J: TRBJ2-3; V: TRBV3-1/TRBV3-2; DNA: TGTGCCAGCAGTGACCGGGGGGGCACAGATACGCAGTATTTT; CDR3: CASSDRGGTDTQYF
D: TRBD1; size: -; J: TRBJ2-2; V: TRBV7-9; DNA: TGTGCCAGCAGCTGGGACAGGGCGGCCACCGGGGAGCTGTTTTTT; CDR3: CASSWDRAATGELFF
D: -; size: -; J: TRBJ2-7; V: TRBV9; DNA: TGTGCCAGCAGCGTTGACGTTTCTGGGGGGCTACGGGACGAGCAGTACTTC; CDR3: CASSVDVSGGLRDEQYF
D: TRBD2; size: -; J: TRBJ2-3; V: TRBV6-1; DNA: TGTGCCAGCAGTGAAGCGGGGGAAGCGGGACCACCAACAGATACGCAGTATTTT; CDR3: CASSEAGEAGPPTDTQYF